This TCR beta chain was identified during a study of regulatory T cells in long-lasting Graves disease. Looked up from germline, CDR1 is DFQATT and CDR2 is SNEGSKA (reference sequence). The trim removed 6 bases at V and 3 bases at J, leaving 7 bases unmatched. The CDR3 loop spans 14 amino acids. General observations from the study: Samples came from peripheral blood alone, without thyroid tissue.

Described time point: persistent/refractory GD, antithyroid drugs over 5 years with positive TRAb. Preparation of the TCR library used RNA extracted from PBMCs. American Thyroid Association guidelines defined how Graves' disease was diagnosed. The sample holds many counts of this clonotype. The antigen is undetermined. HTBI primers from iRepertoire and Arm-PCR of CDR3 regions yielded the TCR beta libraries. TCRdb reprocessed the multiplex PCR reads with MiXCR, giving one entry per CDR3 protein. This sample has around 460,000 distinct CDR3 sequences, with approximately 22% found just once. This TCR came from a female donor with Graves disease. This specimen was peripheral blood mononuclear cells (PBMCs), taken when the disease was refractory, from a patient treated with antithyroid drugs. The chain has TRBV20-1 and TRBJ2-7, with TRBD2 matching 11 bases. In nucleotides, the CDR3 is TGCAGTGCCGGGACTAGCGGTACGCGCTACGAGCAGTACTTC. Translated: CSAGTSGTRYEQYF.